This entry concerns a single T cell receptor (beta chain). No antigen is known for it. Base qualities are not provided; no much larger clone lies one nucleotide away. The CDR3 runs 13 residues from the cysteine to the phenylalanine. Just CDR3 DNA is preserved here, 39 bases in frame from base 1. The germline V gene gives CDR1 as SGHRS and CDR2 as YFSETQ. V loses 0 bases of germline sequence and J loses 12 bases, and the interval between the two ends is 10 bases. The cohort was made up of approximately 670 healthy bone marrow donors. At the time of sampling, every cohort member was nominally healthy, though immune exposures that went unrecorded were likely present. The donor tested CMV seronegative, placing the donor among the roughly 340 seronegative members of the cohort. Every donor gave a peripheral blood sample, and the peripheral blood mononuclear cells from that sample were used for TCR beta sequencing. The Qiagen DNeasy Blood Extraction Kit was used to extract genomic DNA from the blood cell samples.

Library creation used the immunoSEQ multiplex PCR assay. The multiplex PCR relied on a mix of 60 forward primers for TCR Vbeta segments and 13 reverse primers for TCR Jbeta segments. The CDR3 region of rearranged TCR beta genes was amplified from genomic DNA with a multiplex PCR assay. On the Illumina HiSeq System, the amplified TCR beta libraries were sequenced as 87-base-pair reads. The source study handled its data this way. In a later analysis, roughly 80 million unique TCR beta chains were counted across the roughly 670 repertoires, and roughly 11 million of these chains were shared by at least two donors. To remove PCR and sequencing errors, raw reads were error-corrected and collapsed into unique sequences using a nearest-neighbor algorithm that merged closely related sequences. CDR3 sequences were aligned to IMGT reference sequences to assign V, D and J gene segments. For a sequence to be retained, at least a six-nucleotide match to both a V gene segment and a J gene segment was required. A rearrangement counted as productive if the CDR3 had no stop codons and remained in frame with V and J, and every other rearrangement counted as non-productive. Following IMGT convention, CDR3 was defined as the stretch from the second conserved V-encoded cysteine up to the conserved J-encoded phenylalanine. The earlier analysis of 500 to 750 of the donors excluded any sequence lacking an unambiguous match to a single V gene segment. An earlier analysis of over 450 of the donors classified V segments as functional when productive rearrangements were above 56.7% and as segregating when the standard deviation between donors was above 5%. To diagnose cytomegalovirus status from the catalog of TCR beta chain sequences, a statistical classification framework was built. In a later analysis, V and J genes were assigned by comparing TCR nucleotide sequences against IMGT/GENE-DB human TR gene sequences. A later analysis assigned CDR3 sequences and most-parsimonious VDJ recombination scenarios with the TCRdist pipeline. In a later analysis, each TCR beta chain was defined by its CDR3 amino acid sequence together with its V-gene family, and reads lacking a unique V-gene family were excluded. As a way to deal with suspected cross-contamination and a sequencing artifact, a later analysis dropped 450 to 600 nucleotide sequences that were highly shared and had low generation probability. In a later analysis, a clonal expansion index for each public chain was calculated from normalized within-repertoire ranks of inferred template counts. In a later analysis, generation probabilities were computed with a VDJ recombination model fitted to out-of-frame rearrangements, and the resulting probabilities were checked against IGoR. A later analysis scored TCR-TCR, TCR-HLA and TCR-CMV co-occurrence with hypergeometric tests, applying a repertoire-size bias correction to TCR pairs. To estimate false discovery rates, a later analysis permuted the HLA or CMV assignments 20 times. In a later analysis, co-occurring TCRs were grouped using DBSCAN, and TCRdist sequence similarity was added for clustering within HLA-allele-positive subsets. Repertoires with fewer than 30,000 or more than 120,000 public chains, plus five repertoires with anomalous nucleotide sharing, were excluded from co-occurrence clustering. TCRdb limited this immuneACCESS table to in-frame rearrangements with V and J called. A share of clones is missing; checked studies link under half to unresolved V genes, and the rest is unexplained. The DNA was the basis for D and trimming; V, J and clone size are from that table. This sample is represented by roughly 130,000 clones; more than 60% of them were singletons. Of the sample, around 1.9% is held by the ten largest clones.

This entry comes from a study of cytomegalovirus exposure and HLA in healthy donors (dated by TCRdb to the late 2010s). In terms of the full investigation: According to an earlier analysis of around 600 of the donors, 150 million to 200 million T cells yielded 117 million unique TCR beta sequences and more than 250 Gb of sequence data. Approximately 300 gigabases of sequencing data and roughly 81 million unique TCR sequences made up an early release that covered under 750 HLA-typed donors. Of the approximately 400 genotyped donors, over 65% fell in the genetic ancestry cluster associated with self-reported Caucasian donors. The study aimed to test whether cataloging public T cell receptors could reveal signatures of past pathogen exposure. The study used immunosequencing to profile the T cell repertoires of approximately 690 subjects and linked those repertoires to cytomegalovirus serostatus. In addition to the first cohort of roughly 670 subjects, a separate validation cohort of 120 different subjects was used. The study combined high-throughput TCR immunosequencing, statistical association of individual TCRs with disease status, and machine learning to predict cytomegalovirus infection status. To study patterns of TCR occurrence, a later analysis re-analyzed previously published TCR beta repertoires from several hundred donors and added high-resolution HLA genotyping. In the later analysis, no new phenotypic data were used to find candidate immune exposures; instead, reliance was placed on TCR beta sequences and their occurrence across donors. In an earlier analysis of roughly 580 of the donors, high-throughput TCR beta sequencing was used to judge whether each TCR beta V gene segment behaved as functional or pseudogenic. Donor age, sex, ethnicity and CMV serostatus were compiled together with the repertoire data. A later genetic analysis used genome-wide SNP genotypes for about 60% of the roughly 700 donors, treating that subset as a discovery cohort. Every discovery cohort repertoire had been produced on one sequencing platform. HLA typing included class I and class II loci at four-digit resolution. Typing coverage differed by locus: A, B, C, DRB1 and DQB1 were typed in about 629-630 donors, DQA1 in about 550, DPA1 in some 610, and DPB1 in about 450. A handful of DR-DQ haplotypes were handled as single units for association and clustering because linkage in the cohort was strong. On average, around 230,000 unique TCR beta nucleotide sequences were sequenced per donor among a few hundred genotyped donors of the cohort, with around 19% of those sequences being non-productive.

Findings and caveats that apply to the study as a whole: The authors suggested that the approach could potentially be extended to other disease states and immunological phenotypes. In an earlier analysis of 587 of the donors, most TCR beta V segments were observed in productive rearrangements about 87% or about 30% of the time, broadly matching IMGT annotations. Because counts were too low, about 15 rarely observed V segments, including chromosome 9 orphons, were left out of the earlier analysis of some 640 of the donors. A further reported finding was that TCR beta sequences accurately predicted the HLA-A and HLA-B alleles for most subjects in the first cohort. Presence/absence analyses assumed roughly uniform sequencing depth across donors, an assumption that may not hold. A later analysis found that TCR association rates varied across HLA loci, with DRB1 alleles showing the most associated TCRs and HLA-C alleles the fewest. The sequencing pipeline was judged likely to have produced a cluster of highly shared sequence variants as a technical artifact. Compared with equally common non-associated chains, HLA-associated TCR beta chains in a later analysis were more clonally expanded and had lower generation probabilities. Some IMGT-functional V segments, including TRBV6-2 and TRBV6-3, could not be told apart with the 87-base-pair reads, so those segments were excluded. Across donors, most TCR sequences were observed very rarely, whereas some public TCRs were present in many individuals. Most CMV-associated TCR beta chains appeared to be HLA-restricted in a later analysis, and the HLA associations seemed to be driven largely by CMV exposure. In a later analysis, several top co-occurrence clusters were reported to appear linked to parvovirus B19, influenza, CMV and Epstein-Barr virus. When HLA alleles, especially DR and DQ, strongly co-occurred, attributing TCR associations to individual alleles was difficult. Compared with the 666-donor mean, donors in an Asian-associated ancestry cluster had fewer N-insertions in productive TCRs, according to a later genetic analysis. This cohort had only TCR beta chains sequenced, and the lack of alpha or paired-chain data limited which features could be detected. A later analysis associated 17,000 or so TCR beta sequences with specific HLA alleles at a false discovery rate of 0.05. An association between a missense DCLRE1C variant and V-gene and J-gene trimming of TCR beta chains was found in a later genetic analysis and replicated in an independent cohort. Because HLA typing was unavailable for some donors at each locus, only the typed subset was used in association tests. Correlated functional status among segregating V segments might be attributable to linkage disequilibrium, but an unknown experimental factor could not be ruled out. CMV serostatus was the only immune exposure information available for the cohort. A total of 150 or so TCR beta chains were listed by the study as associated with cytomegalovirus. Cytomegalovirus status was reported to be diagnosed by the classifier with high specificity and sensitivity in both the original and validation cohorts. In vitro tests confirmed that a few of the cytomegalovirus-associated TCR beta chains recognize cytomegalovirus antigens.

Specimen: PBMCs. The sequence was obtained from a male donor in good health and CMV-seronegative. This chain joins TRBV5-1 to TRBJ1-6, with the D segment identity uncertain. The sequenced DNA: TGCGCCAGCAGCTTGGTTGTCGGTGAACCCCTCCACTTT. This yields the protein CASSLVVGEPLHF. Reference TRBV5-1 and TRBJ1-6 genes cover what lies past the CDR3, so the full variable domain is KAGVTQTPRYLIKTRGQQVTLSCSPISGHRSVSWYQQTPGQGLQFLFEYFSETQRNKGNFPGRFSGRQFSNSRSEMNVSTLELGDSALYLCASSLVVGEPLHFGNGTRLTVT.